This TCR beta chain was recorded in a study of blood T cell repertoires in COVID-19. As for the study in general: PBMCs, B-cell-depleted T cells, or T cells were the source of the cDNA or gDNA that made up the material.

This CDR3 comprises 12 residues. Germline V gene data show CDR1 as MNHEY and CDR2 as SVGAGI. In the original processing: Estimation of nucleated cell counts relied on the amplification of reference gene primers. TCRdb keeps only in-frame clones here, not all; method: immunoSEQ multiplex PCR. That table supplies the V and J calls and clone size; D and trimming were determined from the DNA. Of about 29,000 clones in the sample, 80% to 90% were seen once. As for this clone: One end of the junction varies from germline; a read error may be responsible.

This clonotype was sampled from a woman of 80 years or more with COVID-19, enrolled during active disease. The gene calls are TRBV6-5 and TRBJ2-1, with a possible D match to TRBD2 (5 bases). Sequenced material: peripheral blood. CDR3 DNA sequence: TGTGCCAGCAGTCTCCCCCCCCTCCGCGGGCTCTTC. Its protein product is CASSLPPLRGLF.